Each of the 21 T cell receptor beta chains below was sequenced from the same sample in a study of cytomegalovirus exposure and HLA in healthy donors. The PCR contained 60 Vbeta and 13 Jbeta primers. The table came from immunoSEQ multiplex PCR; TCRdb's copy has only in-frame clones and leaves some out. This table holds some 140,000 clones, 73% found once. Sequences were obtained from PBMCs. The source is a woman in her thirties or forties in good health and CMV-seronegative.

This clone was detected only a few times. J is TRBJ1-2 and V is TRBV2; 8 bases agree with TRBD1. The CDR3 sequence is 13 residues long. Trimming cost V 6 bases and J 3 bases; bases outside gene matches: 3. Germline assignment: CDR1 SNHLY and CDR2 FYNNEI. The CDR3, as DNA: TGTGCCAGCAGGGAGGACAGGGACTATGGCTACACCTTC. Translated: CASREDRDYGYTF. The complete variable domain, with remaining parts taken from reference TRBV2 and TRBJ1-2, reads EPEVTQTPSHQVTQMGQEVILRCVPISNHLYFYWYRQILGQKVEFLVSFYNNEISEKSEIFDDQFSVERPDGSNFTLKIRSTKLEDSAMYFCASREDRDYGYTFGSGTRLTVV.

This chain uses TRBV6-1 with TRBJ1-6; tentative D call: TRBD1 (6 bases). Per germline, CDR1 MNHNS and CDR2 SASEGT. V lost 6 bases and J lost 6, with 15 bases in between. The CDR3 extends over 15 amino acids. CDR3 coding DNA: TGTGCCAGCAGGGGGACCCAGGGGATTAATTCACCCCTCCACTTT. It is translated as CASRGTQGINSPLHF.

The genes are TRBV7-9 and TRBJ1-4; 10 nucleotides align to TRBD1. The trim removed 4 bases at V and 10 bases at J, leaving 12 bases unmatched. This CDR3 comprises 16 residues. Germline V gene lookup returns CDR1 SEHNR and CDR2 FQNEAQ (reference sequence). The CDR3 loop is CASSSDPGQGMVKLFF. CDR3 nucleotide sequence: TGTGCCAGCAGCTCAGACCCGGGACAGGGGATGGTAAAACTGTTTTTT.

This clone was detected a few times. The chain recombines TRBV27 with TRBJ1-6; unclear D gene. Trimming shortened V by 6 bases and J by 6 bases, and 15 bases separated the two germline ends. CDR1 is MNHEY and CDR2 is SMNVEV in the germline V gene (reference sequence). The length of the CDR3 is 15 residues. In nucleotides, the CDR3 is TGTGCCAGCAGCTATGGTACGGGAGGTAATTCACCCCTCCACTTT. Protein: CASSYGTGGNSPLHF.

This CDR3 reads CASSPGDAKNIQYF. CDR3 nucleotide sequence: TGTGCCAGTAGTCCAGGGGACGCCAAAAACATTCAGTACTTC. V usage is TRBV19 and J usage is TRBJ2-4, with a weak D call TRBD1 (6 bases). The ends were cut back, 5 bases at V and 1 base at J, with 9 bases in the middle. In germline, CDR1 is LNHDA, CDR2 SQIVND (reference sequence). The CDR3 is made up of 14 amino acids. Looking up the rest from reference TRBV19 and TRBJ2-4 gives the full variable domain: DGGITQSPKYLFRKEGQNVTLSCEQNLNHDAMYWYRQDPGQGLRLIYYSQIVNDFQKGDIAEGYSVSREKKESFPLTVTSAQKNPTAFYLCASSPGDAKNIQYFGAGTRLSVL.

The chain joins TRBV6-1 to TRBJ2-5; the match to TRBD2 covers 11 bases. Germline CDR1 reads MNHNS; CDR2 reads SASEGT. The CDR3 loop spans 14 amino acids. V gave up 6 bases and J gave up 5 bases; unmatched junction bases: 5. In DNA form, the CDR3 reads TGTGCCAGCAGGGTAGCGGGGGGGCCTGAGACCCAGTACTTC. Protein sequence: CASRVAGGPETQYF.

The chain couples TRBV7-3 to TRBJ1-1; TRBD1 might be the D (5 bases). The CDR3 length is 13 residues. Germline V CDR1 and CDR2: SGHTA, FQGTGA. With 5 bases removed from V and 7 bases from J, the gap between germline ends came to 14 bases. The CDR3 loop is CASSPLGGDEAFF. The CDR3 nucleotides read TGTGCCAGCAGCCCCCTGGGGGGGGATGAAGCTTTCTTT.

The CDR3 nucleotides are TGCGCCAGCAGCCAAGGATTTTTTACGAGCAACACTGAAGCTTTCTTT. Amino acids: CASSQGFFTSNTEAFF. This chain connects TRBV4-1 to TRBJ1-1; D unclear. This CDR3 contains 16 residues. Germline loops: CDR1 MGHRA, CDR2 YSYEKL. Trimming pared 1 base from V and 2 bases from J, leaving 14 bases between.

The chain combines TRBV5-1 with TRBJ1-3; 9 bases line up with TRBD1. Losses at the gene ends were 3 bases for V and 4 bases for J; bases not matched to a gene: 5. CDR1 and CDR2 from the germline V gene are SGHRS and YFSETQ. The CDR3 sequence is 15 residues long. The CDR3, as DNA: TGCGCCAGCAGCTGGACAGGGGCACCAGGAAACACCATATATTTT. Its translation is CASSWTGAPGNTIYF.

This chain connects TRBV15 to TRBJ1-5; TRBD1 might be the D (5 bases). Germline-derived CDR1 and CDR2 are LNHNV and YYDKDF (reference sequence). V lost 0 bases to trimming and J lost 2 bases, with 17 bases between them. The CDR3 runs 18 residues. The DNA of the CDR3 is TGTGCCACCAGCAGAGATCGTTGGGGCAACTCCCGCAATCAGCCCCAGCATTTT. It encodes CATSRDRWGNSRNQPQHF.

The rearrangement links TRBV9 to TRBJ1-6; no clear D gene. Germline V gene sequence: CDR1 SGDLS, CDR2 YYNGEE. The CDR3 runs to 15 residues. With 2 bases removed from V and 7 bases from J, the gap between germline ends came to 13 bases. The CDR3 loop reads CASSVLDDGNSPLHF. CDR3 sequence (DNA): TGTGCCAGCAGCGTGCTAGACGATGGGAATTCACCCCTCCACTTT.

The rearrangement joins TRBV15 to TRBJ2-7; 8 nucleotides match TRBD1. The trim removed 0 bases at V and 6 bases at J, leaving 4 bases unmatched. The CDR3 loop spans 14 amino acids. The V gene's germline CDR1 is LNHNV and CDR2 YYDKDF (reference sequence). In nucleotides, the CDR3 is TGTGCCACCAGCAGAGACCGACAGGGGCCCGAGCAGTACTTC. It yields the protein CATSRDRQGPEQYF.

The chain links TRBV2 to TRBJ1-2, with 9 bases fitting TRBD1. V trimming: 4 bases; J trimming: 4 bases; junction bases outside the gene matches: 4. Germline V gives CDR1 SNHLY, CDR2 FYNNEI. The CDR3 runs 14 residues. The CDR3 here is CASSVGTGSYGYTF. As DNA, the CDR3 is TGTGCCAGCAGTGTAGGGACAGGGTCCTATGGCTACACCTTC. Full variable domain (remainder filled in from reference TRBV2 and TRBJ1-2): EPEVTQTPSHQVTQMGQEVILRCVPISNHLYFYWYRQILGQKVEFLVSFYNNEISEKSEIFDDQFSVERPDGSNFTLKIRSTKLEDSAMYFCASSVGTGSYGYTFGSGTRLTVV.

V gene TRBV5-1 combines with J gene TRBJ2-7; 7 bases are a match to TRBD1. The germline gives CDR1 SGHRS, CDR2 YFSETQ. Trimming at V came to 0 bases and at J to 1 base, leaving 7 bases not matched to a gene. The CDR3 length is 16 residues. The CDR3 spells CASSLAVLDRSYEQYF. CDR3 DNA sequence: TGCGCCAGCAGCTTGGCCGTGTTGGACAGGTCCTACGAGCAGTACTTC.

This chain links TRBV7-9 with TRBJ2-1; TRBD1 aligns across 7 bases. V lost 0 bases and J lost 13; bases outside the gene matches: 12. CDR1 is SEHNR, CDR2 FQNEAQ, per germline (reference sequence). The CDR3 length is 15 residues. Here the CDR3 DNA reads TGTGCCAGCAGCTTAGCGCTCGGATCGACAGGGAAACAGTTCTTC. Its translation is CASSLALGSTGKQFF.

The chain recombines TRBV9 with TRBJ2-2; D unclear. Germline CDR1 is SGDLS and CDR2 is YYNGEE. The CDR3 has 16 residues. Trimming removed 0 bases at V and 0 bases at J, with 9 bases between. In DNA form, the CDR3 reads TGTGCCAGCAGCGTAGGTGTTTCCTCGAACACCGGGGAGCTGTTTTTT. It codes for CASSVGVSSNTGELFF.

This chain joins TRBV5-6 and TRBJ1-4; no firm D call. Trimming pared 4 bases from V and 7 bases from J, leaving 17 bases between. Germline V gene sequence: CDR1 SGHDT, CDR2 YYEEEE. CDR3 length: 15 residues. Here the CDR3 reads CASSTSLALFEKLFF. The CDR3 bases are TGTGCCAGCAGCACCAGTCTAGCCCTCTTTGAAAAACTGTTTTTT. Together with reference TRBV5-6 and TRBJ1-4, the CDR3 gives the full variable domain: DAGVTQSPTHLIKTRGQQVTLRCSPKSGHDTVSWYQQALGQGPQFIFQYYEEEERQRGNFPDRFSGHQFPNYSSELNVNALLLGDSALYLCASSTSLALFEKLFFGSGTQLSVL.

This clone turned up a few times. This sequence joins TRBV6-5 and TRBJ1-6, with TRBD1 matching over 9 bases. Germline CDR1 MNHEY, CDR2 SVGAGI. The CDR3 runs to 14 residues. Trimming removed 4 bases from V and 8 bases from J; junction bases left unmatched: 3. The CDR3 region is CASSFRDRDSPLHF. The CDR3, as DNA: TGTGCCAGCAGTTTCCGGGACAGGGATTCACCCCTCCACTTT.

This clone was seen only a few times. The rearrangement uses TRBV6-5 and TRBJ2-2; the D is unclear. V was pared by 0 bases and J by 1 base, with 6 bases between. Germline values: CDR1 MNHEY, CDR2 SVGAGI. This CDR3 spans 15 amino acids. The CDR3 region has the DNA TGTGCCAGCAGTTACTCGGCTGAGAACACCGGGGAGCTGTTTTTT. This encodes CASSYSAENTGELFF.

The chain has TRBV5-6 and TRBJ2-5; 8 bases align to TRBD1. With 1 base clipped from V and 0 bases from J, the junction kept 8 bases outside the gene matches. The CDR3 sequence is 17 residues long. Germline V gene lookup returns CDR1 SGHDT and CDR2 YYEEEE. The CDR3 DNA follows: TGTGCCAGCAGCTTGTATGGGACAGGAATGTACCAAGAGACCCAGTACTTC. Amino acid sequence: CASSLYGTGMYQETQYF. The full variable domain, with the rest looked up from reference TRBV5-6 and TRBJ2-5, is DAGVTQSPTHLIKTRGQQVTLRCSPKSGHDTVSWYQQALGQGPQFIFQYYEEEERQRGNFPDRFSGHQFPNYSSELNVNALLLGDSALYLCASSLYGTGMYQETQYFGPGTRLLVL.

The chain uses TRBV4-2 and TRBJ2-2; 10 bases agree with TRBD1. V shed 0 bases and J 1 base; nucleotides not matched to a gene: 5. The germline gives CDR1 LGHNA, CDR2 YNFKEQ. This CDR3 contains 18 residues. The CDR3 spells CASSQEGTGDMNTGELFF. The DNA of the CDR3 is TGTGCCAGCAGCCAAGAAGGGACAGGGGACATGAACACCGGGGAGCTGTTTTTT.